This TCR beta chain was obtained from a study of control samples from healthy donors and cancer patients (TCRdb year 2020). In this sample, this clone turned up once. It lacks a known antigen. There are no base qualities to consult, and no much larger clone falls within one base. Library preparation was by the immunoSEQ multiplex PCR assay. This is the immuneACCESS table as TCRdb keeps it, with only in-frame sequences that have V and J called. A part of the clones is gone; compared with another copy, unresolved V genes explain less than half, and the rest is unexplained. Across this sample there are about 55,000 clones, with around 90% seen only once. 3.5% to 4.5% of the sample comes from the top ten. This TCR was sampled from a man aged 50-60 years in good health. Sample: blood.

CDR3 reads: CASRGQSGYTF. The sequenced DNA is TGTGCCAGCAGGGGTCAATCTGGCTACACCTTC. The sequence links TRBV28 to TRBJ1-2, with the D gene call left open. From a lookup of the germline V gene, CDR1 and CDR2 are MDHEN and SYDVKM. The CDR3 runs 11 residues from the cysteine to the phenylalanine. The entry retains the CDR3 DNA only, 33 bases that are in frame from base 1. The V end loses 6 bases and the J end loses 7 bases, and a stretch of 9 bases separates them.